The 21 T cell receptor beta chains listed next were all sequenced from one sample in a study of neoadjuvant anti-PD-1 for oral cavity cancer. TCRdb's table, derived via immunoSEQ multiplex PCR, lists solely in-frame clones and lacks some. Of 12,000 or so clones in the sample, over 70% are singletons; the top ten hold around 2.5%. Stated time point: after neoadjuvant nivolumab, at surgical resection. This sample comprised PBMCs, obtained after nivolumab (anti-PD-1) treatment. Receptors were obtained from a person aged 40 to 85 with oral cavity squamous cell carcinoma.

This chain joins TRBV29-1 and TRBJ1-4; D is perhaps TRBD1 (6 bases). The CDR3 sequence is 14 residues long. V was shortened by 4 bases and J by 0 bases, with 9 bases between the two germline ends. Germline CDR1 and CDR2: SQVTM and ANQGSEA. The CDR3 here is CSVGKGATNEKLFF. As DNA, the CDR3 is TGCAGCGTTGGAAAGGGGGCAACTAATGAAAAACTGTTTTTT.

The chain couples TRBV30 to TRBJ1-3; no definite D call. V lost 4 bases and J lost 0, with 7 bases in between. The CDR3 consists of 13 residues. Per germline, CDR1 GTSNPN and CDR2 SVGIG (reference sequence). The CDR3 is CAWNRRSGNTIYF. For the CDR3, the DNA is TGTGCCTGGAATCGCCGCTCTGGAAACACCATATATTTT.

This sequence joins TRBV19 and TRBJ2-7, with 9 bases matching TRBD1. Trimming cost V 5 bases and J 4 bases; bases outside gene matches: 9. CDR3 length equals 15 residues. The germline V gene encodes CDR1 LNHDA and CDR2 SQIVND (reference sequence). This CDR3 reads CASSSHGTGIYEQYF. The CDR3 DNA is TGTGCCAGTAGTTCTCACGGGACAGGGATTTACGAGCAGTACTTC.

This clone was seen a single time. The chain uses TRBV7-6 and TRBJ2-5; D is unresolved. CDR3 length: 11 residues. V lost 5 bases and J 0 bases, leaving 1 base between the germline ends. The germline CDR1 and CDR2 sequences are SGHVS and FNYEAQ. The CDR3 DNA follows: TGTGCCAGCAGCAACCAAGAGACCCAGTACTTC. Amino acids: CASSNQETQYF.

The chain is built from TRBV6-1 and TRBJ1-5; D gene uncertain. The V gene's germline CDR1 is MNHNS and CDR2 SASEGT. The CDR3 sequence is 14 residues long. The V and J ends lost 3 bases and 3 bases respectively, with 9 bases between them. CDR3 DNA: TGTGCCAGCAGTGACTTCGGAAACAATCAGCCCCAGCATTTT. Amino acid sequence: CASSDFGNNQPQHF.

The chain combines TRBV6-5 with TRBJ2-6; D gene uncertain. Germline V gene data show CDR1 as MNHEY and CDR2 as SVGAGI. With 7 bases removed from V and 0 bases from J, the gap between germline ends came to 10 bases. This CDR3 has 15 amino acids. For the CDR3, the DNA is TGTGCCAGCACCTCCATTCGCTCTGGGGCCAACGTCCTGACTTTC. Amino acids: CASTSIRSGANVLTF.

This chain connects TRBV7-2 to TRBJ2-7, with 9 positions matching TRBD1. The CDR3 contains 14 residues. Per the germline V gene, CDR1 is SGHTA and CDR2 is FQGNSA. Trimming at V came to 5 bases and at J to 5 bases, leaving 7 bases not matched to a gene. DNA for the CDR3: TGTGCCAGCAGCCTAAGGGACAGGGTTGACGAGCAGTACTTC. Translation gives CASSLRDRVDEQYF.

The rearrangement uses TRBV10-2 and TRBJ2-6; D gene uncertain. The V end was cut by 2 bases, the J end by 3 bases, with 5 bases between. The CDR3 has 14 amino acids. Germline V gene sequence: CDR1 WSHSY, CDR2 SAAADI. The CDR3 reads CASSEGYGANVLTF. Written as DNA, the CDR3 is TGCGCCAGCAGTGAGGGTTATGGGGCCAACGTCCTGACTTTC.

This chain connects TRBV30 to TRBJ2-2; a weak D match, TRBD2 (6 bases). The germline gives CDR1 GTSNPN, CDR2 SVGIG (reference sequence). There are 15 residues in the CDR3. Between the trimmed V and J ends, which lost 2 bases and 4 bases, there was a span of 14 bases. CDR3 sequence: CAWSWGEKGTGELFF. The CDR3 bases are TGTGCCTGGAGTTGGGGGGAAAAGGGCACCGGGGAGCTGTTTTTT.

The V call is TRBV5-1, the J call TRBJ2-1; a possible D gene is TRBD2 (6 bases). Trimming removed 4 bases from V and 9 bases from J, with 17 bases in between. The germline V gene encodes CDR1 SGHRS and CDR2 YFSETQ. This CDR3 contains 14 residues. The CDR3 DNA is TGCGCCAGCAGCGGCAGCCTAGCGACCGGTGAGCAGTTCTTC. Translating gives CASSGSLATGEQFF.

This clone turned up a few times. The chain combines TRBV27 with TRBJ2-7, with 9 bases matching TRBD1. This CDR3 has 16 residues. J was trimmed by 7 bases and V by 5 bases; bases with no gene match: 15. Germline assignment: CDR1 MNHEY and CDR2 SMNVEV (reference sequence). The CDR3 sequence: CASSPYSGTGTVEQYF. Here the CDR3 DNA reads TGTGCCAGCAGTCCCTATTCCGGGACAGGGACGGTTGAGCAGTACTTC.

The chain links TRBV6-1 to TRBJ2-7; no clear D gene. This CDR3 is built from 11 residues. The V gene's germline CDR1 is MNHNS and CDR2 SASEGT. V lost 2 bases, J lost 3 bases, and 2 bases lay in between. The DNA of the CDR3 is TGTGCCAGCAGTGAATACTACGAGCAGTACTTC. It is translated as CASSEYYEQYF.

CDR3 DNA: TGTGCCAGCAGCTTGCTTCTGGCGGGGTTATTGGAGACCCAGTACTTC. Its protein product is CASSLLLAGLLETQYF. The chain couples TRBV7-6 to TRBJ2-5; possibly TRBD2 for D (6 bases). The CDR3 totals 16 residues. Trimming cost V 3 bases and J 5 bases, with 19 bases left between them. CDR1 is SGHVS, CDR2 FNYEAQ, per germline.

The J gene is TRBJ2-7, the V gene TRBV7-9, with 8 bases lining up with TRBD2. Germline values: CDR1 SEHNR, CDR2 FQNEAQ (reference sequence). V gave up 5 bases and J gave up 5 bases; unmatched junction bases: 11. There are 15 residues in the CDR3. The CDR3 is CASSETGTRFHEQYF. The CDR3 bases are TGTGCCAGCAGCGAAACCGGGACTAGATTCCACGAGCAGTACTTC. The full variable domain, rest sourced from reference TRBV7-9 and TRBJ2-7, is DTGVSQNPRHKITKRGQNVTFRCDPISEHNRLYWYRQTLGQGPEFLTYFQNEAQLEKSRLLSDRFSAERPKGSFSTLEIQRTEQGDSAMYLCASSETGTRFHEQYFGPGTRLTVT.

V usage is TRBV19 and J usage is TRBJ1-2, with 7 bases matching TRBD1. Per the germline V gene, CDR1 is LNHDA and CDR2 is SQIVND (reference sequence). This CDR3 has 14 amino acids. V dropped 3 bases and J dropped 5; count of bases not matched to a gene: 6. The DNA for the CDR3 is TGTGCCAGTAGTATCCCCGGGACAGCTTATGGCTACACCTTC. Its translation: CASSIPGTAYGYTF.

This clone was observed a few times. An end of the junction does not agree with germline; a read error may underlie this. V is TRBV7-6 and J is TRBJ2-5, with a possible D match to TRBD2 (7 bases). CDR1 and CDR2 from the germline V gene are SGHVS and FNYEAQ. The CDR3 length is 16 residues. In nucleotides, the CDR3 is TGTGCCAGCAGCCTAGCAGGGCGGGGGCCGCAAGAGACCCAGTACTTC. Translated, it gives CASSLAGRGPQETQYF.

This sequence joins TRBV4-1 and TRBJ1-5; the D is unclear. The V gene's germline CDR1 is MGHRA and CDR2 YSYEKL. The CDR3 consists of 16 residues. Trimming shortened V by 0 bases and J by 0 bases, and 9 bases separated the two germline ends. DNA for the CDR3: TGCGCCAGCAGCCAAGAAGCAAGGAGTAGCAATCAGCCCCAGCATTTT. Its protein is CASSQEARSSNQPQHF.

The rearrangement uses TRBV27 and TRBJ2-7; D could derive from TRBD1 or TRBD2 (5 bases each). The CDR3 runs to 13 residues. The V and J ends lost 5 bases and 1 base respectively, with 9 bases between them. CDR1 MNHEY and CDR2 SMNVEV come from the germline V gene (reference sequence). The CDR3 nucleotides read TGTGCCAGCAGTCCCGGGGCTTCCTACGAGCAGTACTTC. Amino acids: CASSPGASYEQYF.

This chain connects TRBV25-1 to TRBJ1-2, with 10 bases lining up with TRBD1. V shed 3 bases and J 4 bases; nucleotides not matched to a gene: 2. The germline V gene encodes CDR1 MGHDK and CDR2 SYGVNS. This CDR3 is built from 14 residues. Written as DNA, the CDR3 is TGTGCCAGCAGTGACCGGACAGGGGGCTATGGCTACACCTTC. It yields the protein CASSDRTGGYGYTF.

The chain carries TRBV7-9 and TRBJ1-2; D remains ambiguous. This CDR3 has 15 amino acids. CDR1 is SEHNR and CDR2 is FQNEAQ in the germline V gene (reference sequence). Deletions cut 5 bases from V and 1 base from J, with 14 bases between. The CDR3 DNA sequence: TGTGCCAGCAGCCTCTCCCGTAATTATAACTATGGCTACACCTTC. Amino acids: CASSLSRNYNYGYTF.

CDR3 sequence: CAWNLPWRGPNEKLFF. Here the CDR3 DNA reads TGTGCCTGGAATCTCCCATGGAGGGGCCCCAATGAAAAACTGTTTTTT. V is TRBV30 and J is TRBJ1-4; TRBD1 is a possible D gene (5 bases). From germline, CDR1 is GTSNPN and CDR2 SVGIG (reference sequence). Trimming removed 4 bases from V and 5 bases from J, with 20 bases in between. The CDR3 runs 16 residues.